The present TCR beta chain was sequenced within a study of PD-L1 blockade in urothelial cancer. V lost 6 bases to trimming and J lost 1 base; unmatched junction nucleotides: 3. There are 14 residues in the CDR3. CDR1 and CDR2 from the germline V gene are SGHAT and FQNNGV. Indicated time point: peripheral blood 6 weeks after treatment start. Clones were sequenced by immunoSEQ multiplex PCR, and TCRdb holds only the in-frame ones, with some missing. The sample contains some 23,000 clones, about four fifths of which appear only once. The genes are TRBV11-2 and TRBJ2-3, with 8 bases matching TRBD1. The sample in question was PBMCs, obtained around atezolizumab (anti-PD-L1) treatment. The sequence was obtained from a man between 65 and 79 years old with urothelial cancer. CDR3 in amino acids: CASSLTGGTDTQYF. CDR3 in DNA: TGTGCCAGCAGTCTGACAGGGGGCACAGATACGCAGTATTTT.